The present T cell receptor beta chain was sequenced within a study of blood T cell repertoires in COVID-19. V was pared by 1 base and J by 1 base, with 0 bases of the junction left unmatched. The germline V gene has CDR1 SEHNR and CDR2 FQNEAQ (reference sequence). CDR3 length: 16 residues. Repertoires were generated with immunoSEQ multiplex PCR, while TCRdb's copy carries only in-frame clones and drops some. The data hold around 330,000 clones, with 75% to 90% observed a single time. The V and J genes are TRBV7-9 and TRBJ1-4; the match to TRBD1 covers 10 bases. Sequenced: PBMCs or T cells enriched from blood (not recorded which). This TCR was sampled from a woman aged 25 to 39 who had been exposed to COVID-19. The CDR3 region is CASSLGDRGTNEKLFF. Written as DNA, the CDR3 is TGTGCCAGCAGCTTAGGGGACAGGGGAACTAATGAAAAACTGTTTTTT.